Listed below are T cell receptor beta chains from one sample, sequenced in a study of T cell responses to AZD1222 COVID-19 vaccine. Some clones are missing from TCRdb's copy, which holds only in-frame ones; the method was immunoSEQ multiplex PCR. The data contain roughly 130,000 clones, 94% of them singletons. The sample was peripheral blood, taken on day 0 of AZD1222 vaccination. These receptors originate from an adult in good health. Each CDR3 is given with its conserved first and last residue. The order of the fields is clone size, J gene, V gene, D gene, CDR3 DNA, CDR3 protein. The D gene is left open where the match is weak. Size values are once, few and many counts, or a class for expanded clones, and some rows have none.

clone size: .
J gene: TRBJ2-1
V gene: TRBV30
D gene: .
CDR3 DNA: TGTGCCTGGAGCTTAGCAAAGGAGCAGTTCTTC
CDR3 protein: CAWSLAKEQFF

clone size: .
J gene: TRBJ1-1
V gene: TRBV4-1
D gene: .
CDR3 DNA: TGCGCCAGCAGCCAAGTCACGGTCAACACTGAAGCTTTCTTT
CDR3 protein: CASSQVTVNTEAFF

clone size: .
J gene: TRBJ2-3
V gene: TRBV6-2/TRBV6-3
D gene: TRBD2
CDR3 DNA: TGTGCCAGCAGTTACGGCCTTACTAGCGGGAGGGCCGGAACAGATACGCAGTATTTT
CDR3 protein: CASSYGLTSGRAGTDTQYF

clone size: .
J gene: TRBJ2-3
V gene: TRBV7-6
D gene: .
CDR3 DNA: TGTGCCAGCAGCCTCCGGGTGGAGGCGCGCACAGATACGCAGTATTTT
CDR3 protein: CASSLRVEARTDTQYF

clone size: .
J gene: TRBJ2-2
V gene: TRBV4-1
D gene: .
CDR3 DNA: TGCGCCAGCAGTCATCCGGCACGAACGGGACCCGGGGAGCTGTTTTTT
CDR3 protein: CASSHPARTGPGELFF

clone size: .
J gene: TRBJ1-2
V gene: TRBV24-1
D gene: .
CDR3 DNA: TGTGCCACCAGCGAAAACGGAGGCTACACCTTC
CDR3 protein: CATSENGGYTF

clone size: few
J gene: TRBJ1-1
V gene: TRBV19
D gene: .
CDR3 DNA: TGTGCCAGTAGTATAGATACGGGTTCTGAAGCTTTCTTT
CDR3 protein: CASSIDTGSEAFF

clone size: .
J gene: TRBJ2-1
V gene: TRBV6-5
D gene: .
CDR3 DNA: TGTGCCAGTCAACGAGGGGACGGCTCCTACAATGAGCAGTTCTTC
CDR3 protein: CASQRGDGSYNEQFF

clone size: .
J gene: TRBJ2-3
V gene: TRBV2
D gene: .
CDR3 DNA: TGTGCCAGCAGTGAAGACGGACCCACCACAGATACGCAGTATTTT
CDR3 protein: CASSEDGPTTDTQYF

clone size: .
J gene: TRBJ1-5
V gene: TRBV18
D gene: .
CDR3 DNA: TGTGCCAGCTCACCGACACTGAATCAGCCCCAGCATTTT
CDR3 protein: CASSPTLNQPQHF

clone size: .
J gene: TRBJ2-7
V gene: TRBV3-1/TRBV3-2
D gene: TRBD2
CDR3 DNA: TGTGCCAGCAGCCAGCCCGGACTAGCGAGCCCCGAGCAGTACTTC
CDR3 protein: CASSQPGLASPEQYF

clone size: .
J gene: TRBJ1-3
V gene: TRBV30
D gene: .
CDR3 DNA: TGTGCCTGGAGGGAGGGGCCCAGCTCTGGAAACACCATATATTTT
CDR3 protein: CAWREGPSSGNTIYF

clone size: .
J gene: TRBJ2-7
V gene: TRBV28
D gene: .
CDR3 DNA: TGTGCCAGCAGTTACTCCCCGCTGGACAGTGGGGCCTACGAGCAGTACTTC
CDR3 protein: CASSYSPLDSGAYEQYF

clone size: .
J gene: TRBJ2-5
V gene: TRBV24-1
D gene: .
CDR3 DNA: TGTGCCACCAGACCTTTAGGGGAGGAGACCCAGTACTTC
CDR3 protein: CATRPLGEETQYF

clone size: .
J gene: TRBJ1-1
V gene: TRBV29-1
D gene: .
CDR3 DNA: TGCAGCGTTGGGCAGGGAGTGCGCTTTGAAGCTTTCTTT
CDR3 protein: CSVGQGVRFEAFF

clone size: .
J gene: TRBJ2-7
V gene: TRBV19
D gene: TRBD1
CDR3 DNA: TGTGCCAGTAGTACCGGGACAGGGACATACGAGCAGTACTTC
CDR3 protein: CASSTGTGTYEQYF

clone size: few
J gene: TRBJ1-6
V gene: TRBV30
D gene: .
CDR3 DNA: TGTGCCTGGAGTAAGGGAAATAATTCACCCCTCCACTTT
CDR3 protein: CAWSKGNNSPLHF

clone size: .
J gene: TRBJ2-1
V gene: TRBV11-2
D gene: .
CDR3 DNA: TGTGCCAGCAGCTTAGAATTACTAGCATGGCAGTTCTTC
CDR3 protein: CASSLELLAWQFF

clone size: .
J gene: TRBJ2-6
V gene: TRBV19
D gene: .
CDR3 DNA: TGTGCCAGTAGTATTGGTACGACTGGGGCCAACGTCCTGACTTTC
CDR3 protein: CASSIGTTGANVLTF

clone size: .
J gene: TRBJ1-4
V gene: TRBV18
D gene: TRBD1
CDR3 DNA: TGTGCCAGCTCGGTGGACAGGGGAAGTCAGGAAAAACTGTTTTTT
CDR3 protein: CASSVDRGSQEKLFF